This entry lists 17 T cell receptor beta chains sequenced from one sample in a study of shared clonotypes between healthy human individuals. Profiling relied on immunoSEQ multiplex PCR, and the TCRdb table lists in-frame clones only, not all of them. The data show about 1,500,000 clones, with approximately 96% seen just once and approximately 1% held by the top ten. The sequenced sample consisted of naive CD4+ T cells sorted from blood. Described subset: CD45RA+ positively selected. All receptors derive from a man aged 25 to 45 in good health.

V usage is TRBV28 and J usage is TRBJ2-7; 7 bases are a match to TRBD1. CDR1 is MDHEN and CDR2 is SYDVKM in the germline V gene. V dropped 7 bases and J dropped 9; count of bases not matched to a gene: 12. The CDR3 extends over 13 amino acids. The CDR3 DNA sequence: TGTGCCAGCACCCGGGACAGCCCCAAAGTGCAGTACTTC. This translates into CASTRDSPKVQYF.

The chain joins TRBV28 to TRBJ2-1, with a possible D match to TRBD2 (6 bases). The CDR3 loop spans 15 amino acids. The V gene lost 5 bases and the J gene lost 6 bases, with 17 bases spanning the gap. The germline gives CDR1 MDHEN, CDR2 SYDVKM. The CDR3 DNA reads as TGTGCCAGCAGTCCCCCCTCGGGAGCGGGCAATGAGCAGTTCTTC. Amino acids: CASSPPSGAGNEQFF.

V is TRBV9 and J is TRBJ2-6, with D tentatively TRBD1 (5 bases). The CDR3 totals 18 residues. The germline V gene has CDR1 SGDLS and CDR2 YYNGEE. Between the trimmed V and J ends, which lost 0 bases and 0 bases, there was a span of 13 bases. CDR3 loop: CASSVADTPLSGANVLTF. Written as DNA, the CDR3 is TGTGCCAGCAGCGTAGCGGACACCCCACTCTCTGGGGCCAACGTCCTGACTTTC.

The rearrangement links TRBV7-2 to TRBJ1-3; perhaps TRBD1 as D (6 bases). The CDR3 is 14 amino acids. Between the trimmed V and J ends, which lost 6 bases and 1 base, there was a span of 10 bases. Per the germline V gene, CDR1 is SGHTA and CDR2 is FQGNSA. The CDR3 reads CASSRGGSGNTIYF. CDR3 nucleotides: TGTGCCAGCAGTAGGGGGGGGTCTGGAAACACCATATATTTT. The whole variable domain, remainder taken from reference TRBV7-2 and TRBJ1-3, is GAGVSQSPSNKVTEKGKDVELRCDPISGHTALYWYRQSLGQGLEFLIYFQGNSAPDKSGLPSDRFSAERTGGSVSTLTIQRTQQEDSAVYLCASSRGGSGNTIYFGEGSWLTVV.

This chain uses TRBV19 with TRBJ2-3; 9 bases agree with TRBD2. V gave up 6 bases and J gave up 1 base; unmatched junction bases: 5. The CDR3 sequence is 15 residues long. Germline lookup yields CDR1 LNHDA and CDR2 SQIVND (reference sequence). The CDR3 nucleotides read TGTGCCAGTAGCTGGCGGGGGGGTGGCACAGATACGCAGTATTTT. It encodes CASSWRGGGTDTQYF.

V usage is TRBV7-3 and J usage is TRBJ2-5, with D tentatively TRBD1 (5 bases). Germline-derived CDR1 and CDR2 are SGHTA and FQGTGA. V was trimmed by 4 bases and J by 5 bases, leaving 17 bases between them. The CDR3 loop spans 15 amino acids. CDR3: CASSSSWGLGETQYF. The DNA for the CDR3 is TGTGCCAGCAGCTCGTCGTGGGGCCTCGGGGAGACCCAGTACTTC. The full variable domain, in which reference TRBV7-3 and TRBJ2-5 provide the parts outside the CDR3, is GAGVSQTPSNKVTEKGKYVELRCDPISGHTALYWYRQSLGQGPEFLIYFQGTGAADDSGLPNDRFFAVRPEGSVSTLKIQRTERGDSAVYLCASSSSWGLGETQYFGPGTRLLVL.

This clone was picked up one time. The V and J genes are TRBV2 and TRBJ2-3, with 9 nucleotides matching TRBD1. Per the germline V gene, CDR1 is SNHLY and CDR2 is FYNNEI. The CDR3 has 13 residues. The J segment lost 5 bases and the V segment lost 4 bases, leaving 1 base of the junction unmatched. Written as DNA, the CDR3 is TGTGCCAGCAGTGTGGACAGGGGAGATACGCAGTATTTT. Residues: CASSVDRGDTQYF.

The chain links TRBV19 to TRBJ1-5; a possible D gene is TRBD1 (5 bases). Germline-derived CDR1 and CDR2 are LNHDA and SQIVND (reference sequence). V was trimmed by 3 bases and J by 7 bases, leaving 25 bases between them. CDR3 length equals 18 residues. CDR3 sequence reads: CASSILQDRGQGIQPQHF. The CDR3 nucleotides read TGTGCCAGTAGTATTCTCCAGGATAGAGGACAAGGGATCCAGCCCCAGCATTTT.

CDR3 in amino acids: CASMLLAGRYSNQPQHF. The DNA for the CDR3 is TGTGCCAGCATGTTGTTGGCAGGGCGGTATAGCAATCAGCCCCAGCATTTT. The V and J genes are TRBV19 and TRBJ1-5; maybe TRBD1 (5 bases). The CDR3 is made up of 17 amino acids. V lost 9 bases and J lost 0, with 21 bases in between. The germline V gene has CDR1 LNHDA and CDR2 SQIVND (reference sequence).

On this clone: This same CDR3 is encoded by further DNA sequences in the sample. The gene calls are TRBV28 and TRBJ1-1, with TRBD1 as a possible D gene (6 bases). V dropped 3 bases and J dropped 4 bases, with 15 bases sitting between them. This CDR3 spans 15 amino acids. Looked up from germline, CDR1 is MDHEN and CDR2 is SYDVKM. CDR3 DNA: TGTGCCAGCAGTTTCTTGGGGGGCTTAGGCACTGAAGCTTTCTTT. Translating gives CASSFLGGLGTEAFF.

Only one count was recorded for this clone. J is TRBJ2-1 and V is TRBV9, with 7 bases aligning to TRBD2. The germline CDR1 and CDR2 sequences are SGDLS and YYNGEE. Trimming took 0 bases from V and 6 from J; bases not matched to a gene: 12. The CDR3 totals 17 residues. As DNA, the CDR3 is TGTGCCAGCAGCGTAGCTGGGGGGGGACTCGACTCCAATGAGCAGTTCTTC. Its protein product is CASSVAGGGLDSNEQFF.

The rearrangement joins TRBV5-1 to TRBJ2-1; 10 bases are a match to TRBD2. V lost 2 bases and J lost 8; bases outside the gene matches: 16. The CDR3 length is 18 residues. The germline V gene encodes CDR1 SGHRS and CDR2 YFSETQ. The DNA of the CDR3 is TGCGCCAGCAGCTTTCTGGCTAGCGGGAGTAGGGGGAGGGATGAGCAGTTCTTC. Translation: CASSFLASGSRGRDEQFF.

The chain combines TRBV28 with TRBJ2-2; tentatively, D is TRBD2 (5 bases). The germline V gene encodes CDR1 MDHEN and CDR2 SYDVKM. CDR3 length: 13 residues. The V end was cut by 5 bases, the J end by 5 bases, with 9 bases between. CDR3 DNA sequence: TGTGCCAGCAGTCGCAGAGGGACCGGGGAGCTGTTTTTT. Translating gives CASSRRGTGELFF.

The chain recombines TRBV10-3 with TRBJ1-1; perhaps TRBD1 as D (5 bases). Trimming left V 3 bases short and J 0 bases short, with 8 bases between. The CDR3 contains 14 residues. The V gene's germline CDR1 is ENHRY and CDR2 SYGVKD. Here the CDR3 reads CAISDKGLNTEAFF. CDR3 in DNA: TGTGCCATCAGTGATAAGGGGTTGAACACTGAAGCTTTCTTT.

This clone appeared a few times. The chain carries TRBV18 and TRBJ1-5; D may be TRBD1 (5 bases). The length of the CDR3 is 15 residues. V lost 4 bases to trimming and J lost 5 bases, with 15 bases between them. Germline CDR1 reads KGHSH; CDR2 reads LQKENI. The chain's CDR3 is CASSQDKGGDQPQHF. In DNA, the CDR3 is TGTGCCAGCTCACAGGACAAGGGAGGAGATCAGCCCCAGCATTTT. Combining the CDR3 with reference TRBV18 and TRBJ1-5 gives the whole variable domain NAGVMQNPRHLVRRRGQEARLRCSPMKGHSHVYWYRQLPEEGLKFMVYLQKENIIDESGMPKERFSAEFPKEGPSILRIQQVVRGDSAAYFCASSQDKGGDQPQHFGDGTRLSIL.

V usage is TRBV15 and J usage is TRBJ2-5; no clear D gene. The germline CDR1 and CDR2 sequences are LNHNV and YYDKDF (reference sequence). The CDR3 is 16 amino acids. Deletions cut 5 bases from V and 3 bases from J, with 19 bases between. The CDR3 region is CATSSDRRVGEETQYF. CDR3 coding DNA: TGTGCCACCAGCTCCGACCGTAGGGTAGGAGAAGAGACCCAGTACTTC. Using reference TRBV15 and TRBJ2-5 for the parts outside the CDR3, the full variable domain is DAMVIQNPRYQVTQFGKPVTLSCSQTLNHNVMYWYQQKSSQAPKLLFHYYDKDFNNEADTPDNFQSRRPNTSFCFLDIRSPGLGDTAMYLCATSSDRRVGEETQYFGPGTRLLVL.

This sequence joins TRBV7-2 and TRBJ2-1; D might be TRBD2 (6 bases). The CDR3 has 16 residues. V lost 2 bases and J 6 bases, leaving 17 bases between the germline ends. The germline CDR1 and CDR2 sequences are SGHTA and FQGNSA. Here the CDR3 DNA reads TGTGCCAGCAGCTTACTTTCGAGCGGGTCCGGCAATGAGCAGTTCTTC. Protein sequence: CASSLLSSGSGNEQFF.